The source of this T cell receptor beta chain is a study of cytomegalovirus exposure and HLA in healthy donors. The CDR3 length is 14 residues. Germline-derived CDR1 and CDR2 are SGHTA and FQGNSA. Germline trimming cut 3 bases from V and 4 bases from J; bases unmatched to any gene: 1. Primers included in the PCR were 60 Vbeta and 13 Jbeta primers. Generated by immunoSEQ multiplex PCR, the TCRdb table keeps only in-frame clones and is missing some. The sample has 97,000 or so clones; roughly 80% are singletons. The J gene is TRBJ2-7, the V gene TRBV7-2; 12 bases match TRBD2. This clonotype was obtained from a male donor in good health and CMV-seropositive. The specimen sequenced was PBMCs. CDR3 nucleotide sequence: TGTGCCAGCAGCTTCGGACTAGCGGGGTACGAGCAGTACTTC. It translates to CASSFGLAGYEQYF.